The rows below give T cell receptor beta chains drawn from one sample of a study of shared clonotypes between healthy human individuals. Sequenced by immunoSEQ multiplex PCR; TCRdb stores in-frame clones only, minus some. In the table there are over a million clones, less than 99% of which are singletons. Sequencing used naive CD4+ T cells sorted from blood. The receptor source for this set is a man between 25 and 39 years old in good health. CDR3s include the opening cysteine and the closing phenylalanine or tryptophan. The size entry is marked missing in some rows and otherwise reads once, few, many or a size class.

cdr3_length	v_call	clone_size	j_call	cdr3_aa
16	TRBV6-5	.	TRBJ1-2	CASSYSRQGGNYGYTF
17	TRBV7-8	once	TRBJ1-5	CASSPGLRTGGLGPQHF
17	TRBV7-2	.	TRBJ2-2	CASSLPGLAVHTGELFF
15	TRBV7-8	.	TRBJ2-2	CASSSHRVGPGELFF
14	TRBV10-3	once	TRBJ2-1	CAIIAGGQRNEQFF
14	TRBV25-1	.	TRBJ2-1	CASSESGAFNEQFF
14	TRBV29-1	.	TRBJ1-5	CSVAATGRDVPQHF
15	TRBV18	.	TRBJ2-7	CASSRDRGLSYEQYF
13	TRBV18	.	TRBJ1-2	CASSPGQSYGYTF
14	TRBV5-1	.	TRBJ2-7	CASSLGLALDEQYF
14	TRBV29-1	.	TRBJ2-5	CSVVTGGYLGTQYF
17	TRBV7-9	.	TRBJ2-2	CASSHPTGGINTGELFF
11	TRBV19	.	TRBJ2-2	CASKNTGELFF
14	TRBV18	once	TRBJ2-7	CASSFKNSMGEQYF
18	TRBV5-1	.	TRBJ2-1	CASSLGVVPGQGGNEQFF
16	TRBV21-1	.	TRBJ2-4	CASSSFAVVAGWTQYF
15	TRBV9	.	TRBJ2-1	CASSATSGAYNEQFF
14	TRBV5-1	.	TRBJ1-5	CASSPGDSNQPQHF
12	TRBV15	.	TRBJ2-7	CATSRTSYEQYF
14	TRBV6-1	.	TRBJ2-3	CASSVQGLADTQYF
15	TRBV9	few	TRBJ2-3	CASSAFSGRGDTQYF
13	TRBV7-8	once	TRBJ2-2	CATGTSVTGELFF
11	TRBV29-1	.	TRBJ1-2	CSVDRVYGYTF
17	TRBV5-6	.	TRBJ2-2	CASSLWGRAGNTGELFF
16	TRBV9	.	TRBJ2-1	CASSVEGSGRPNEQFF
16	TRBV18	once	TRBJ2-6	CASSRTGIAGANVLTF